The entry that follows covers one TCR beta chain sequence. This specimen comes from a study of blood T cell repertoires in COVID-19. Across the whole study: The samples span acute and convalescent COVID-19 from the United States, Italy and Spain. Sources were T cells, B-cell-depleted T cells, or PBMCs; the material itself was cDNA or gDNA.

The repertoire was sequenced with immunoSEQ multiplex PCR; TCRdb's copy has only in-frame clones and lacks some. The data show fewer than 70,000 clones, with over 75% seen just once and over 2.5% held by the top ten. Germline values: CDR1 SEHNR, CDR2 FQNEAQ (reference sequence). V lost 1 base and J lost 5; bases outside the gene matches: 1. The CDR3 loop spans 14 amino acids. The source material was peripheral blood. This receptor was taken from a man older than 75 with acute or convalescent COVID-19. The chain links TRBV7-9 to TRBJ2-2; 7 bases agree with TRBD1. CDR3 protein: CASSLVQGTGELFF. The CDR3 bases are TGTGCCAGCAGCTTAGTACAGGGGACCGGGGAGCTGTTTTTT.